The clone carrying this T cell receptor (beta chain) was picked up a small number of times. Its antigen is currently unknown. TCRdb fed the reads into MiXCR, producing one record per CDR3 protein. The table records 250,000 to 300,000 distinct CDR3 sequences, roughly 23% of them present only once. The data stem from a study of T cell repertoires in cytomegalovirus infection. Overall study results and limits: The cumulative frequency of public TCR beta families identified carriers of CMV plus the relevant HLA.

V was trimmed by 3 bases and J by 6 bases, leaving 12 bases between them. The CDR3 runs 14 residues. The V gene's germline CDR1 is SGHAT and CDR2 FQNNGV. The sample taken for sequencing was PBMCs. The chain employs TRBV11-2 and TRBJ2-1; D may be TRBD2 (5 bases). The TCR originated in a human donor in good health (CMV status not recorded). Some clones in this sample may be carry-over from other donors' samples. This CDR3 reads CASSFTGSLNEQFF. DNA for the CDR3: TGTGCCAGCAGCTTTACGGGGTCCCTCAATGAGCAGTTCTTC.